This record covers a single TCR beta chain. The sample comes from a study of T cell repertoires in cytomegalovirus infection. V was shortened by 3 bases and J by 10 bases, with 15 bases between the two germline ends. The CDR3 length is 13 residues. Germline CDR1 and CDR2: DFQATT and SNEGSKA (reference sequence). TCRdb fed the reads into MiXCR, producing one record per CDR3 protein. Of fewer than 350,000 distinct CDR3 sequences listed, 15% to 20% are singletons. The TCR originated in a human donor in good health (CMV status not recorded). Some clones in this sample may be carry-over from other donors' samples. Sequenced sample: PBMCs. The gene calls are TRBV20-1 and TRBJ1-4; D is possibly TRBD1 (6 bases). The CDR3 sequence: CSASGLGGAKLFF. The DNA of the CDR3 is TGCAGTGCTAGCGGGTTAGGGGGAGCAAAACTGTTTTTT.